The entry below gives a single T cell receptor beta chain sequence along with its context. In germline, CDR1 is KGHSH, CDR2 LQKENI. The CDR3 length is 17 residues. Trimming cost V 0 bases and J 1 base; bases outside gene matches: 8. This record comes from a study of blood T cell repertoires in COVID-19. The data were produced by immunoSEQ multiplex PCR, yet TCRdb's version contains in-frame clones alone and is incomplete. This sample has tens of thousands of clones, with around four fifths found just once. The sample taken for sequencing was peripheral blood. The origin of this receptor is a man in his fifties or sixties with active COVID-19. The V call is TRBV18, the J call TRBJ1-1; 7 positions agree with TRBD1. The CDR3 nucleotides are TGTGCCAGCTCACCACCGAACAGGGGCACGGGGAACACTGAAGCTTTCTTT. Protein: CASSPPNRGTGNTEAFF.